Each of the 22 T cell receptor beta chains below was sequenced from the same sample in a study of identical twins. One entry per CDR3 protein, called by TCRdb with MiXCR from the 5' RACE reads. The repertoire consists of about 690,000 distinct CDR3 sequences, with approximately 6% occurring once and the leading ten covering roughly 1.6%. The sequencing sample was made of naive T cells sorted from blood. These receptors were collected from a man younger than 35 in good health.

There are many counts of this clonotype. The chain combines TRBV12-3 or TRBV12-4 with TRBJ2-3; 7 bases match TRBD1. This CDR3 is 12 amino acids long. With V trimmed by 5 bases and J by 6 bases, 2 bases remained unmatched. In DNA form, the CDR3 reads TGTGCCAGCAGTACACAGGGGGATACGCAGTATTTT. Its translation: CASSTQGDTQYF.

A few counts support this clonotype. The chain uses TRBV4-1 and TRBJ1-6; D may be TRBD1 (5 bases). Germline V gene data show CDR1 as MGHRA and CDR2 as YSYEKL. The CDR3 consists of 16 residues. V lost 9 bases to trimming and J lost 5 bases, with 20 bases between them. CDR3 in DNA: TGCGCCAGTCAGGGAATCGGAGAGGTGGATAATTCACCCCTCCACTTT. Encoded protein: CASQGIGEVDNSPLHF.

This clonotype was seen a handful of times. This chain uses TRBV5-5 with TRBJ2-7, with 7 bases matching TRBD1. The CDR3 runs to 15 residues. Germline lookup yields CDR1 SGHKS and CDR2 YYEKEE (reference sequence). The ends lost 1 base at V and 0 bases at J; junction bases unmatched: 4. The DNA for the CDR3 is TGTGCCAGCAGCTTGTCAACAGGGGCCTCCTACGAGCAGTACGTC. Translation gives CASSLSTGASYEQYV.

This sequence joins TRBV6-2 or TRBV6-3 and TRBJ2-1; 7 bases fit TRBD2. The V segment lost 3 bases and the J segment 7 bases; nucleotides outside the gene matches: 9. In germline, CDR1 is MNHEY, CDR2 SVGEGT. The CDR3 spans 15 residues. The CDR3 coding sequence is TGTGCCAGCAGTTATTTCGGGGAGGGCCGAAATGAGCAGTTCTTC. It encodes CASSYFGEGRNEQFF.

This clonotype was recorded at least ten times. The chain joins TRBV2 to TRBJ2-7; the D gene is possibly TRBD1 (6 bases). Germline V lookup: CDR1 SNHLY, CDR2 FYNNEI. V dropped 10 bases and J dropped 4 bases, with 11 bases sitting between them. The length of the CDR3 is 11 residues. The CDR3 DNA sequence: TGTGCCACCAGGACAGCGTACGAGCAGTACGTC. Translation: CATRTAYEQYV.

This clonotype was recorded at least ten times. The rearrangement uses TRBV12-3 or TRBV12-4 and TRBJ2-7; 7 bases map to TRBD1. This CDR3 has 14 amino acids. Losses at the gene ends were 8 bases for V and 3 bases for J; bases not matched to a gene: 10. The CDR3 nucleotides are TGTGCCAGCGGGCACCGGGACAGCGACTACGAGCAGTACGTC. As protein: CASGHRDSDYEQYV.

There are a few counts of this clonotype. CDR3 amino acids: CASKLDGELFF. The CDR3 coding sequence is TGTGCCAGCAAACTCGACGGGGAGCTGTTTTTT. V is TRBV9 and J is TRBJ2-2; D remains unclear. Trimming cost V 6 bases and J 7 bases, with 7 bases left between them. Germline V gene lookup returns CDR1 SGDLS and CDR2 YYNGEE. The CDR3 extends over 11 amino acids.

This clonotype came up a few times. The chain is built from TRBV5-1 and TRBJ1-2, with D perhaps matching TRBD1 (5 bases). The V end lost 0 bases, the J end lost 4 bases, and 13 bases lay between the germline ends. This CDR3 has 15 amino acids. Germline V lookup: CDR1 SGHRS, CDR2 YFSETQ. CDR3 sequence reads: CASSLGQPRAYGYTF. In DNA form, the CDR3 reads TGCGCCAGCAGCTTGGGACAGCCAAGGGCCTATGGCTACACCTTC.

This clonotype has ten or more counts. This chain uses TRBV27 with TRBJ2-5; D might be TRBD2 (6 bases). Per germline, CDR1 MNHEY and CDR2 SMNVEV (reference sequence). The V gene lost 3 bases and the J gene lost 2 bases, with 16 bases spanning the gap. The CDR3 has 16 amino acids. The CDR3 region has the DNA TGTGCCAGCAGTTTTGTTCGGGAGATTAATCAAGAGACCCAGTACTTC. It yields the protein CASSFVREINQETQYF.

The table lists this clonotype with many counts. The CDR3 spells CATSDAGTGGGKLFF. CDR3 DNA: TGTGCCACCAGTGATGCCGGGACGGGAGGCGGAAAACTGTTTTTT. V gene TRBV24-1 combines with J gene TRBJ1-4, with a weak D call TRBD1 (5 bases). The CDR3 is made up of 15 amino acids. Deletions cut 3 bases from V and 10 bases from J, with 17 bases between. Germline values: CDR1 KGHDR, CDR2 SFDVKD.

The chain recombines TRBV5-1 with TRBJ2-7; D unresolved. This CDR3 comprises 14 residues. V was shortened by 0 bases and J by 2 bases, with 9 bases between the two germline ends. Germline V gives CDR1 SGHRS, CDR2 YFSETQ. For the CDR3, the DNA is TGCGCCAGCAGCTTGGAGCCATCCCCCTACGAGCAGTACTTC. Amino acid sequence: CASSLEPSPYEQYF.

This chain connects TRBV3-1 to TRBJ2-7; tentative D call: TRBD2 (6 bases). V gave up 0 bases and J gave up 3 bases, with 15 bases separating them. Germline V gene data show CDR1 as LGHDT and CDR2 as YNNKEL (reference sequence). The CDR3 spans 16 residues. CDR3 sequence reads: CASSQDRREDLYEQYF. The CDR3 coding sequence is TGTGCCAGCAGCCAAGATCGGCGGGAAGATCTCTACGAGCAGTACTTC.

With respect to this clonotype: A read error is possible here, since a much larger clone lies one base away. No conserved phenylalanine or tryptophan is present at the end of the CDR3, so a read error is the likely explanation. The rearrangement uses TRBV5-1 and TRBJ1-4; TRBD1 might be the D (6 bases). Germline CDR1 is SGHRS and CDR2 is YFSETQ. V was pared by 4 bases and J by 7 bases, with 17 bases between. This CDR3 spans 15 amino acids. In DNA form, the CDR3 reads TGCGCCAGCAGCCATTGGGACAATGAGTCTGAAAAACTGTTTTCT. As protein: CASSHWDNESEKLFS.

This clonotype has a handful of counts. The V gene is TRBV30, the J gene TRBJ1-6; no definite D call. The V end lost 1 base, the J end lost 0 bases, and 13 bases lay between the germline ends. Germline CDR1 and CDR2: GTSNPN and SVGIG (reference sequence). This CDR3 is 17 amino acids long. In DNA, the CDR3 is TGTGCCTGGAGTGGACTAACTCAGCTCTCCTATAATTCACCCCTCCACTTT. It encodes CAWSGLTQLSYNSPLHF.

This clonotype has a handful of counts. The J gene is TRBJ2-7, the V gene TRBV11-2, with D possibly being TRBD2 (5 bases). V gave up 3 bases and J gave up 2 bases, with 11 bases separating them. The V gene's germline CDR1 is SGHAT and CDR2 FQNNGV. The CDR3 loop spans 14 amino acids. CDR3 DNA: TGTGCCAGCAGCTTTGGACTTAAGGCCTACGAGCAGTACGTC. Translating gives CASSFGLKAYEQYV.

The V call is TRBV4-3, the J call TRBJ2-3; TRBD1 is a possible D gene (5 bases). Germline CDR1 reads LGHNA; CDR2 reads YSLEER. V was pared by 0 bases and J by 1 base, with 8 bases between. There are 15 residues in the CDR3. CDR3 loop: CASSQDWGRTDTQYF. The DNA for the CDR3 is TGCGCCAGCAGCCAAGATTGGGGCCGCACAGATACGCAGTATTTT.

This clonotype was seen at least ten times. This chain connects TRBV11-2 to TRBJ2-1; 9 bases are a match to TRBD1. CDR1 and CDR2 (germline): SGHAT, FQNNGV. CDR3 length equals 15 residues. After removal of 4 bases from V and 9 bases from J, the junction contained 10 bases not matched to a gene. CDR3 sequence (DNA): TGTGCCAGCAGCTCCGAGGACAGGGGTAGAAGTGAGCAGTTCTTC. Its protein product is CASSSEDRGRSEQFF.

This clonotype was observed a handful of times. The CDR3 region is CASSQSNSFGENEQYV. In nucleotides, the CDR3 is TGTGCCAGCAGCCAAAGTAACTCGTTCGGGGAGAACGAGCAGTACGTC. This chain links TRBV14 with TRBJ2-7; tentatively, D is TRBD2 (5 bases). Trimming pared 2 bases from V and 5 bases from J, leaving 19 bases between. This CDR3 has 16 residues. The germline V gene encodes CDR1 SGHDN and CDR2 FVKESK.

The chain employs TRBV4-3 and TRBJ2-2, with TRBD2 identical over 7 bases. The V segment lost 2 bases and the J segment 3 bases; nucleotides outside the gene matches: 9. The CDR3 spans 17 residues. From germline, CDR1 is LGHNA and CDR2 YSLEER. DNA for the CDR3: TGCGCCAGCAGCCAATTGACGGGACTAACGGACACCGGGGAGCTGTTTTTT. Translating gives CASSQLTGLTDTGELFF.

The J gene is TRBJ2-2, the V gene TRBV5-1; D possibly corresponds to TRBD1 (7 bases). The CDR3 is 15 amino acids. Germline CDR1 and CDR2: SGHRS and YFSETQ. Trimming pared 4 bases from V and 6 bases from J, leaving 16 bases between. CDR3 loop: CASSPPRGVAGELFF. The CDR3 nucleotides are TGCGCCAGCAGCCCCCCCAGGGGGGTTGCCGGGGAGCTGTTTTTT.

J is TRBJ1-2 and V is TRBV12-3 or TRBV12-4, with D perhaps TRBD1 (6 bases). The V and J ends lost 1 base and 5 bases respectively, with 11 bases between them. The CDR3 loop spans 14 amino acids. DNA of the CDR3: TGTGCCAGCAGTTTAGGCGGGGGCGGGTATGGCTACACCTTC. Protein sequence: CASSLGGGGYGYTF.

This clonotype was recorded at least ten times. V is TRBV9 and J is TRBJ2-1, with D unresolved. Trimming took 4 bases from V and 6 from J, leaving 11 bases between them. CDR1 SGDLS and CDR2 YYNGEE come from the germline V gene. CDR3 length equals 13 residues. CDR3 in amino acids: CASSSLAINEQFF. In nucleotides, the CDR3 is TGTGCCAGCAGCTCCCTGGCGATCAATGAGCAGTTCTTC.